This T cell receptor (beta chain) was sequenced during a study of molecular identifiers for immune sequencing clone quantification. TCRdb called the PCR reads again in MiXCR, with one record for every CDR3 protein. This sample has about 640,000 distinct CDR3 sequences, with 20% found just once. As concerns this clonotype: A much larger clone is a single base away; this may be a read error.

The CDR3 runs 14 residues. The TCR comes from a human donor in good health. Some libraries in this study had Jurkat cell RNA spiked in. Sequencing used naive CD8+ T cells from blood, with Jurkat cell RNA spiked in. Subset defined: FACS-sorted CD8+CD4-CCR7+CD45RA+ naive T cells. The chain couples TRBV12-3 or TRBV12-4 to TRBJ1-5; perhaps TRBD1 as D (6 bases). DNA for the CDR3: TGTGCCAGCAGTCGGGACGGGGGCAATCAGCACCAGCATTTT. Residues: CASSRDGGNQHQHF.